This T cell receptor beta chain is from a study of blood T cells in healthy people across ages. As for this clonotype: As yet, its antigen is unknown.

The second PCR ran roughly 7 to 12 cycles with a sample-barcoded 5' primer and J-beta primers. Each CDR3 protein is one row after TCRdb ran MiXCR on the 5' RACE reads. The sample has approximately 770,000 distinct CDR3 sequences, 55% to 70% seen once. The study's findings and limits: Using unsorted PBMCs precluded a conclusive naive versus antigen-experienced comparison.

V lost 6 bases, J lost 6 bases, and 19 bases lay in between. CDR3 length equals 15 residues. The germline V gene has CDR1 MDHEN and CDR2 SYDVKM. Isolating PBMCs gave at least 6.5 million of these cells per sample. This receptor was obtained from a man under 40 in good health. The sequencing sample was made of blood. The chain uses TRBV28 and TRBJ2-3; no definite D call. DNA for the CDR3: TGTGCCAGCAGGAGATACAGAGTTTTGCGGGATACGCAGTATTTT. Amino acids: CASRRYRVLRDTQYF.